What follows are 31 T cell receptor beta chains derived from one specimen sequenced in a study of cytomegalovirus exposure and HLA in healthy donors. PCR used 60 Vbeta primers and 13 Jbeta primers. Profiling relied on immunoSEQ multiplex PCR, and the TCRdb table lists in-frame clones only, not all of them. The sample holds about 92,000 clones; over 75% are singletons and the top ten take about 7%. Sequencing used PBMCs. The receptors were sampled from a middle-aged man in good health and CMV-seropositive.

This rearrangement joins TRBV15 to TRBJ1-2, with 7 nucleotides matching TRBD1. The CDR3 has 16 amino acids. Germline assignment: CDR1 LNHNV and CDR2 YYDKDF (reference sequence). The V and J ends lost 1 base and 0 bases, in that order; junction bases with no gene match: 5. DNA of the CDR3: TGTGCCACCAGCAGAGGGGGACAGTCTTCTAACTATGGCTACACCTTC. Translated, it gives CATSRGGQSSNYGYTF.

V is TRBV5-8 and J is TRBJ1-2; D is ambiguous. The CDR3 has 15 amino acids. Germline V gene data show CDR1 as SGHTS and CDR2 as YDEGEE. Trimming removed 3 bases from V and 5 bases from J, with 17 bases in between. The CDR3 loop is CASSSGSLIGYGYTF. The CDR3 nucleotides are TGTGCCAGCAGCTCAGGATCCTTAATTGGGTATGGCTACACCTTC.

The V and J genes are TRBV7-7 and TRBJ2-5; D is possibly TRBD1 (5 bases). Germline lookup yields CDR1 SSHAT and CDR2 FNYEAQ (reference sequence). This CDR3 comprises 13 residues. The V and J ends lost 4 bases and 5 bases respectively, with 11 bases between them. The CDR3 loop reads CASSYGHGETQYF. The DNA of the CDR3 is TGTGCCAGCAGCTACGGACACGGGGAGACCCAGTACTTC.

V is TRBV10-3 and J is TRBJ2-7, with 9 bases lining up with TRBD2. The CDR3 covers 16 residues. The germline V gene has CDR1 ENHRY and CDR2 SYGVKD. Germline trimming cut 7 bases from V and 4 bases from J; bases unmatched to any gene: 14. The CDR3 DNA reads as TGTGCCATCATGCCTCGGCTTAGCGGGGGATCGTACGAGCAGTACTTC. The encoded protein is CAIMPRLSGGSYEQYF.

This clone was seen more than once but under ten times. Written as DNA, the CDR3 is TGTGCCAGCAGTGAGGGGGGATCCAGGGCCGGGGGCGGGGAGCTGTTTTTT. It specifies CASSEGGSRAGGGELFF. The chain recombines TRBV2 with TRBJ2-2; perhaps TRBD2 as D (6 bases). The CDR3 has 17 residues. Germline CDR1 reads SNHLY; CDR2 reads FYNNEI. The V gene lost 3 bases and the J gene lost 7 bases, with 21 bases spanning the gap.

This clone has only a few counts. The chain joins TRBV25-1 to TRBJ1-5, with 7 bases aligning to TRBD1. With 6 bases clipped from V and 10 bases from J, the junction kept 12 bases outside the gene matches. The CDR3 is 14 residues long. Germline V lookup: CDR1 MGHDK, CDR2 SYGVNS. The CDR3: CASSLQGSHSPQHF. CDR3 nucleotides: TGTGCCAGCAGCTTACAGGGGTCCCATAGTCCCCAGCATTTT.

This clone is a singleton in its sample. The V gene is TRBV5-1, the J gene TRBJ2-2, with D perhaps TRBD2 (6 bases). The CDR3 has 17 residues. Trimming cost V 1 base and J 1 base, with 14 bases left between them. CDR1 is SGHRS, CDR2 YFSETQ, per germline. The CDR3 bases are TGCGCCAGCAGCTTGAAGGGATGGGGGGAGAACACCGGGGAGCTGTTTTTT. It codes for CASSLKGWGENTGELFF.

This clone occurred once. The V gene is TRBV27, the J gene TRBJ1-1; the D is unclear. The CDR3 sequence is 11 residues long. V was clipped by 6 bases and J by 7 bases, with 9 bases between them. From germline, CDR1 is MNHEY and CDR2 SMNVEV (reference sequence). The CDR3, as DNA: TGTGCCAGCAGATACAGAAATGAAGCTTTCTTT. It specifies CASRYRNEAFF.

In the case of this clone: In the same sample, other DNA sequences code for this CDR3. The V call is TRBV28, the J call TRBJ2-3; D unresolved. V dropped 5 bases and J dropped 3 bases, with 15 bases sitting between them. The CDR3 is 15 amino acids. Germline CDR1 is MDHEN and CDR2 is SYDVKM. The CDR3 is CASSTRNRGTDTQYF. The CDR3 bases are TGTGCCAGCAGTACCCGAAACCGAGGAACAGATACGCAGTATTTT.

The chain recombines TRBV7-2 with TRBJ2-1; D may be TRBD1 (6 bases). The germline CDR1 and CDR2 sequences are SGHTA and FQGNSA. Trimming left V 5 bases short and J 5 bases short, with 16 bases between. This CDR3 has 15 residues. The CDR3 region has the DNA TGTGCCAGCAGCAACAGGGTCGGGGATGACAATGAGCAGTTCTTC. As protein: CASSNRVGDDNEQFF.

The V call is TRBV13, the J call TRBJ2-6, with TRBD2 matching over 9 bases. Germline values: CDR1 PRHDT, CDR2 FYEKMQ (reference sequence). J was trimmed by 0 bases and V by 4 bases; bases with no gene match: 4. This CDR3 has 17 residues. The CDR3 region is CASSSLAGHSGANVLTF. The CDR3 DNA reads TGTGCCAGCAGCTCCCTAGCGGGGCACTCTGGGGCCAACGTCCTGACTTTC.

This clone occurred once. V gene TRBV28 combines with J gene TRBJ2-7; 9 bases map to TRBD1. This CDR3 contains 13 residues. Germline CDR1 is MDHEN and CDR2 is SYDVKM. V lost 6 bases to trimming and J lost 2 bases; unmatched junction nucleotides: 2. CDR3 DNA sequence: TGTGCCAGCAGAGGGGACAGGGCCTACGAGCAGTACTTC. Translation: CASRGDRAYEQYF.

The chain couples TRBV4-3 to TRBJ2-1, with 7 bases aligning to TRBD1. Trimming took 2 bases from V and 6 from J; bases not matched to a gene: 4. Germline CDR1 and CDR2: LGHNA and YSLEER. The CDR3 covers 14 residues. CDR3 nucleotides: TGCGCCAGCAGCCAAACGACAGGGACCAATGAGCAGTTCTTC. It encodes CASSQTTGTNEQFF.

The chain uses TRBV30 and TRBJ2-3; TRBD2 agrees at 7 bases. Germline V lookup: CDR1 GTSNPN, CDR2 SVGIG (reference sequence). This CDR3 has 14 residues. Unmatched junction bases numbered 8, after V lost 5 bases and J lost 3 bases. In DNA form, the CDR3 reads TGTGCCTGGGGAAGCGGGGATAATACAGATACGCAGTATTTT. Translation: CAWGSGDNTDTQYF. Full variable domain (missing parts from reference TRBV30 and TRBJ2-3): SQTIHQWPATLVQPVGSPLSLECTVEGTSNPNLYWYRQAAGRGLQLLFYSVGIGQISSEVPQNLSASRPQDRQFILSSKKLLLSDSGFYLCAWGSGDNTDTQYFGPGTRLTVL.

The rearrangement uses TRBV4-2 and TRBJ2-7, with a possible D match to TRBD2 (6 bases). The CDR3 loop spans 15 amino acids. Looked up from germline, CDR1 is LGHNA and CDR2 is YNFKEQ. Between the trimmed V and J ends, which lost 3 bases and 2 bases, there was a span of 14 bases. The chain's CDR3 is CASSQAGTGAYEQYF. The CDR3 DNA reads TGTGCCAGCAGCCAGGCCGGGACTGGAGCCTACGAGCAGTACTTC.

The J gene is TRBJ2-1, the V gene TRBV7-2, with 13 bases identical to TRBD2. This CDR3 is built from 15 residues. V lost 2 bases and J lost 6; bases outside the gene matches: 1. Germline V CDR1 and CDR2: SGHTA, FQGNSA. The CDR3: CASSLTSGGGNEQFF. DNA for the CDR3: TGTGCCAGCAGCTTAACTAGCGGGGGGGGCAATGAGCAGTTCTTC.

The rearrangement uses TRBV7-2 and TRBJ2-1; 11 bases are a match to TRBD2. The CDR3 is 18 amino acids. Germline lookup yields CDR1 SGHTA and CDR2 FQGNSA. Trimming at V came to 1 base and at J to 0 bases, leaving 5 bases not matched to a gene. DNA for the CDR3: TGTGCCAGCAGCTTAGGGACTAGCGGGCCGAGCTCCTACAATGAGCAGTTCTTC. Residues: CASSLGTSGPSSYNEQFF.

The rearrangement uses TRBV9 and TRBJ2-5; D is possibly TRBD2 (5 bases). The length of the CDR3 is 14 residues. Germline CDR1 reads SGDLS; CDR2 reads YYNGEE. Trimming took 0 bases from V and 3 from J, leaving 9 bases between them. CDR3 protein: CASSVAAGKETQYF. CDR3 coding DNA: TGTGCCAGCAGCGTAGCTGCGGGTAAAGAGACCCAGTACTTC. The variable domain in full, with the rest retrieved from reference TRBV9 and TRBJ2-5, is DSGVTQTPKHLITATGQRVTLRCSPRSGDLSVYWYQQSLDQGLQFLIQYYNGEERAKGNILERFSAQQFPDLHSELNLSSLELGDSALYFCASSVAAGKETQYFGPGTRLLVL.

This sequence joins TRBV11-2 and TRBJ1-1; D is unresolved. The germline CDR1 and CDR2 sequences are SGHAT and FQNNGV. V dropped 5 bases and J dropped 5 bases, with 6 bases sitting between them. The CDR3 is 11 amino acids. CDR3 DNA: TGTGCCAGCAGCCCCCGTACTGAAGCTTTCTTT. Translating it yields CASSPRTEAFF.

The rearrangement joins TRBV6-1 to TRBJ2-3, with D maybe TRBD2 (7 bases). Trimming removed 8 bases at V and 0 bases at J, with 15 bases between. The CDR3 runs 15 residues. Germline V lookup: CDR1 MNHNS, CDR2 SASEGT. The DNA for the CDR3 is TGTGCCAGCCTAGAGGGGGGGGCGAGCACAGATACGCAGTATTTT. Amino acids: CASLEGGASTDTQYF.

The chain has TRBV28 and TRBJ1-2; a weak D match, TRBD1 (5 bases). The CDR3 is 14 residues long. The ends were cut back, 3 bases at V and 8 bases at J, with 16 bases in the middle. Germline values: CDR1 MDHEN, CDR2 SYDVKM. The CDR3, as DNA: TGTGCCAGCAGTTTTCCGGGACTTCCCCAGGGCTACACCTTC. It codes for CASSFPGLPQGYTF.

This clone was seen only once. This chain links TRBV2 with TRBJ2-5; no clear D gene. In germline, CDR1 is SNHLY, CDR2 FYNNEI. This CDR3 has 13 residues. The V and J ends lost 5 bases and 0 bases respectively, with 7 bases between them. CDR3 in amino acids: CASSYINQETQYF. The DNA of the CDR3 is TGTGCCAGCAGTTATATAAACCAAGAGACCCAGTACTTC.

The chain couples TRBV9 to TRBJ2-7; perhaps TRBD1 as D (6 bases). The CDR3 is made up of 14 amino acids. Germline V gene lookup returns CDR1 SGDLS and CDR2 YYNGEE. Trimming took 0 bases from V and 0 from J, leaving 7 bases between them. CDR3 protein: CASSVGDNSYEQYF. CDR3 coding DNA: TGTGCCAGCAGCGTAGGGGACAACTCCTACGAGCAGTACTTC.

For the CDR3, the DNA is TGTGCCAGCAGCCCCCCAGGCCTAGCGGGGGCAGAGACCCAGTACTTC. It yields the protein CASSPPGLAGAETQYF. The chain has TRBV9 and TRBJ2-5; 10 nucleotides line up with TRBD2. J lost 4 bases, V lost 4 bases, and 10 bases had no gene match. Per germline, CDR1 SGDLS and CDR2 YYNGEE. The CDR3 is 16 amino acids.

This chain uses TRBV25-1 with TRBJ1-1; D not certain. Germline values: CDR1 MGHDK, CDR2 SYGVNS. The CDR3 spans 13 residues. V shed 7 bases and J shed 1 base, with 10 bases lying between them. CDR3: CASTLAANTEAFF. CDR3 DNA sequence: TGTGCCAGCACGCTGGCCGCGAACACTGAAGCTTTCTTT. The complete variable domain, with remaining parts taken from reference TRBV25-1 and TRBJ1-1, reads EADIYQTPRYLVIGTGKKITLECSQTMGHDKMYWYQQDPGMELHLIHYSYGVNSTEKGDLSSESTVSRIRTEHFPLTLESARPSHTSQYLCASTLAANTEAFFGQGTRLTVV.

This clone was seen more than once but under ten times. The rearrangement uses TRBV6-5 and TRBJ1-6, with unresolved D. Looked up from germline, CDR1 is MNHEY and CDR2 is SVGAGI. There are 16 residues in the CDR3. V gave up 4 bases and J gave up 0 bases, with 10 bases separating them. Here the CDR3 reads CASSFTSSSYNSPLHF. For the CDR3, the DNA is TGTGCCAGCAGTTTTACCTCGAGCTCCTATAATTCACCCCTCCACTTT.

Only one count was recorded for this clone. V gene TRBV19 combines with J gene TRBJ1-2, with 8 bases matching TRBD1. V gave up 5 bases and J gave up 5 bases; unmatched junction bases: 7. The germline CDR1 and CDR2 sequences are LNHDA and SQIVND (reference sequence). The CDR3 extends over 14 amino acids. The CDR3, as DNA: TGTGCCAGTAGTCTCCGGGACAGGCTTTATGGCTACACCTTC. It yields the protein CASSLRDRLYGYTF.

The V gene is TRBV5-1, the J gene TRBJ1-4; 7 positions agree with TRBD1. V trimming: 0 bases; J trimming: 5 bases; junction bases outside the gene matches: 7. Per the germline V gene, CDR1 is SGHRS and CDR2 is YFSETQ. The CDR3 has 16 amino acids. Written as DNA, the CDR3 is TGCGCCAGCAGCTTGGCCAAGACAGGGCGGAATGAAAAACTGTTTTTT. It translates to CASSLAKTGRNEKLFF.

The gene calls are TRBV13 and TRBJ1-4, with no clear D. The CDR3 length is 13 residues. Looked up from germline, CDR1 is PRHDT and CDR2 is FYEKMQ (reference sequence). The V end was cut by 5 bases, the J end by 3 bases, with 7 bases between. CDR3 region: CASSGRANEKLFF. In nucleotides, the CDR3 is TGTGCCAGCAGCGGCCGGGCTAATGAAAAACTGTTTTTT.

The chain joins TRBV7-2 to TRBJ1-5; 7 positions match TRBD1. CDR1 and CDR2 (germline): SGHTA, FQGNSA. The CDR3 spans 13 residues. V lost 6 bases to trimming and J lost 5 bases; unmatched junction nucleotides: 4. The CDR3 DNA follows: TGTGCCAGCAGTCAAGACAGGGATCAGCCCCAGCATTTT. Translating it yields CASSQDRDQPQHF. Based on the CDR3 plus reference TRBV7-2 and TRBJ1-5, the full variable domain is GAGVSQSPSNKVTEKGKDVELRCDPISGHTALYWYRQSLGQGLEFLIYFQGNSAPDKSGLPSDRFSAERTGGSVSTLTIQRTQQEDSAVYLCASSQDRDQPQHFGDGTRLSIL.

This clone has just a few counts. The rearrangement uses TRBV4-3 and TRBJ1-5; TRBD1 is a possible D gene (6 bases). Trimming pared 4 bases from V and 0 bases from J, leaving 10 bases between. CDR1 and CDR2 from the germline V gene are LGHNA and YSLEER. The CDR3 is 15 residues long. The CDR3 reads CASSRQQGSNQPQHF. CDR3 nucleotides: TGCGCCAGCAGCCGGCAACAGGGTAGCAATCAGCCCCAGCATTTT.